This TCR beta chain was captured by sequencing in a study of CD8 T cells in ankylosing spondylitis. TCRdb used MiXCR to reprocess the 5' RACE reads, holding one entry per CDR3 protein. The sample consists of more than 150,000 distinct CDR3 sequences, roughly 20% of them appearing once. This clonotype was observed at least ten times. The source is a male donor aged 5-29 years with ankylosing spondylitis or in good health (not recorded which). Material: blood, either unsorted or a sorted T cell fraction (not recorded which).

In nucleotides, the CDR3 is TGTGCCGGACAGTATGGACAGTCCTACGAGCAGTACTTC. This encodes CAGQYGQSYEQYF. The rearrangement links TRBV7-9 to TRBJ2-7; a weak D match, TRBD1 (6 bases). CDR1 and CDR2 (germline): SEHNR, FQNEAQ (reference sequence). CDR3 length equals 13 residues. The germline V and J ends were trimmed by 11 bases and 1 base, with 15 bases remaining between them. Full variable domain (outside the CDR3, taken from reference TRBV7-9 and TRBJ2-7): DTGVSQNPRHKITKRGQNVTFRCDPISEHNRLYWYRQTLGQGPEFLTYFQNEAQLEKSRLLSDRFSAERPKGSFSTLEIQRTEQGDSAMYLCAGQYGQSYEQYFGPGTRLTVT.